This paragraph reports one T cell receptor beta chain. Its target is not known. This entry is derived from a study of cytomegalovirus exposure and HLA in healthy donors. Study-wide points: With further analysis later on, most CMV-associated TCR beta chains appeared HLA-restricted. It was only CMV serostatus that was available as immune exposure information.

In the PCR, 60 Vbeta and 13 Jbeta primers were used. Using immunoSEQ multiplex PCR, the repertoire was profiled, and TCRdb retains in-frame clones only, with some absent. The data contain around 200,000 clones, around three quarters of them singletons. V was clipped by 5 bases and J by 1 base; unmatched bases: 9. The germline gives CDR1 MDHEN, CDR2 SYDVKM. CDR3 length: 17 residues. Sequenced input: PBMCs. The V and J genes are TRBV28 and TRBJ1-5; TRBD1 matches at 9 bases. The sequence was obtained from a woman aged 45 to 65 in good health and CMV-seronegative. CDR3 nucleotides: TGTGCCAGCAGTCAGATCACAGGGGGCAGAAGCAATCAGCCCCAGCATTTT. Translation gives CASSQITGGRSNQPQHF.